This is a list of T cell receptor beta chains from one sample in a study of molecular identifiers for immune sequencing clone quantification. TCRdb re-analysed the PCR reads in MiXCR, keeping a single row per CDR3 protein. Of around 460,000 distinct CDR3 sequences in the sample, about 20% were seen once. Source material: naive CD8+ T cells from blood, with Jurkat cell RNA spiked in. These receptors were collected from a human donor in good health. Some libraries in this study had Jurkat cell RNA spiked in. CDR3s include the opening cysteine and the closing phenylalanine or tryptophan. The D gene is left open where the match is weak. A clone size is listed for some rows: how often the clone was seen (once, few, many), or a class if it is expanded.

clone_size j_call d_call v_call cdr3_aa cdr3_nt
few TRBJ2-7 TRBD2 TRBV27 CASKEGLAGEVSYEQYF TGTGCCAGCAAGGAGGGACTAGCGGGAGAGGTTTCCTACGAGCAGTACTTC
few TRBJ2-2 TRBD1 TRBV19 CASSIDRGIANTGELFF TGTGCCAGTAGTATAGACAGGGGGATCGCGAACACCGGGGAGCTGTTTTTT
. TRBJ1-1 TRBD1 TRBV30 CAWSGRDRVVNTEAFF TGTGCCTGGAGTGGAAGGGACAGGGTGGTGAACACTGAAGCTTTCTTT
few TRBJ2-7 . TRBV29-1 CSVIRDYSYEQYF TGCAGCGTAATCAGGGATTACTCCTACGAGCAGTACTTC
. TRBJ2-3 TRBD2 TRBV28 CASSLLAGFTDTRYF TGTGCCAGCAGTTTACTAGCGGGGTTCACAGATACGCGGTATTTT
few TRBJ2-1 . TRBV30 CAWSVSRFAQFF TGTGCCTGGAGTGTATCCCGTTTTGCTCAGTTCTTC
many TRBJ2-3 . TRBV7-9 CASIQPGAPDTQYF TGTGCCAGCATCCAACCGGGGGCTCCAGATACGCAGTATTTT
few TRBJ2-1 . TRBV6-6 CASSPRDNEQFF TGTGCCAGCAGTCCTAGGGACAATGAGCAGTTCTTC
few TRBJ1-1 . TRBV13 CASSSGLMNTEAFF TGTGCCAGCAGCTCGGGACTGATGAACACTGAAGCTTTCTTT
. TRBJ2-2 TRBD2 TRBV11-2 CASSLDRDYPNTGELFF TGTGCCAGCAGCTTAGATAGGGACTATCCAAACACCGGGGAGCTGTTTTTT
few TRBJ2-6 . TRBV7-9 CASGWDSGANVLTF TGTGCCAGCGGTTGGGACTCCGGGGCCAACGTCCTGACTTTC
. TRBJ2-2 . TRBV24-1 CATSDSPSFTGYTGELFF TGTGCCACCAGTGACTCCCCGTCTTTCACAGGGTACACCGGGGAGCTGTTTTTT
. TRBJ2-7 TRBD2 TRBV7-9 CASSSGLAGAYEQCF TGTGCCAGCAGCTCCGGACTAGCGGGTGCCTACGAGCAGTGCTTC
. TRBJ2-2 TRBD1 TRBV24-1 CATSPRDSNTGELFF TGTGCCACCTCGCCACGGGACAGCAACACCGGGGAGCTGTTTTTT
. TRBJ1-2 TRBD1 TRBV3-1 CASSQETDRGSYGYTF TGTGCCAGCAGCCAAGAAACGGACAGGGGATCCTATGGCTACACCTTC
. TRBJ2-7 . TRBV27 CASSFGEPYEQYF TGTGCCAGCAGTTTCGGAGAACCCTACGAGCAGTACTTC
many TRBJ1-4 TRBD1 TRBV6-2/TRBV6-3 CASSYDPGQRNEKLFF TGTGCCAGCAGTTACGATCCGGGACAGCGTAATGAAAAACTGTTTTTT
few TRBJ2-1 . TRBV6-5 CASRPVGADEQFF TGTGCCAGCAGACCGGTGGGGGCCGATGAGCAGTTCTTC
. TRBJ2-7 TRBD2 TRBV12-5 CASGPGLVRSYEQYF TGTGCTAGTGGCCCGGGACTAGTTAGATCCTACGAGCAGTACTTC
many TRBJ2-5 . TRBV7-6 CASSLWAEETQYF TGTGCCAGCAGTTTGTGGGCGGAAGAGACCCAGTACTTC
many TRBJ2-3 . TRBV21-1 CASSKGGTDTQYF TGTGCCAGCAGCAAAGGCGGGACAGATACGCAGTATTTT
many TRBJ1-1 TRBD1 TRBV28 CASSYTLDRPDTEAFF TGTGCCAGCAGCTATACATTGGACAGGCCTGACACTGAAGCTTTCTTT
. TRBJ2-6 . TRBV15 CATNSGADSGANVLTF TGTGCCACCAACTCAGGGGCTGACTCTGGGGCCAACGTCCTGACTTTC
. TRBJ1-5 . TRBV4-3 CASSQGQDDSNQPQHF TGCGCCAGCAGCCAAGGACAGGATGATAGCAATCAGCCCCAGCATTTT
many TRBJ2-7 . TRBV7-9 CASSPSNPGIPLNEQYF TGTGCCAGCAGCCCTAGCAATCCAGGGATACCCCTTAACGAGCAGTACTTC
few TRBJ1-2 . TRBV11-2 CASRYGIDYGYTF TGTGCCAGCAGATACGGGATCGACTATGGCTACACCTTC
many TRBJ2-5 TRBD1 TRBV13 CASSFGQVETQYF TGTGCCAGCAGCTTCGGACAGGTAGAGACCCAGTACTTC
few TRBJ1-1 . TRBV27 CASSLSGPWYTEAFF TGTGCCAGCAGTTTATCGGGACCTTGGTACACTGAAGCTTTCTTT
. TRBJ2-2 TRBD2 TRBV19 CASSTTDLAELNTGELFF TGTGCCAGTAGTACCACAGATCTAGCGGAGTTGAACACCGGGGAGCTGTTTTTT
many TRBJ1-3 . TRBV29-1 CSVDDGGSGNTIYF TGCAGCGTTGATGACGGTGGGTCGGGAAACACCATATATTTT
few TRBJ2-2 . TRBV27 CASSLLLNGELFF TGTGCCAGCAGTTTATTGCTCAACGGGGAGCTGTTTTTT
many TRBJ2-1 . TRBV20-1 CSAPPLSASYNEQFF TGCAGTGCTCCTCCGCTCAGCGCTTCCTACAATGAGCAGTTCTTC
many TRBJ2-7 TRBD1 TRBV20-1 CSARGDRVYEQYF TGCAGTGCTAGGGGGGACAGGGTCTACGAGCAGTACTTC
. TRBJ2-1 . TRBV7-9 CASSQTENNEQFF TGTGCCAGCAGCCAAACCGAGAACAATGAGCAGTTCTTC
few TRBJ2-7 TRBD1 TRBV7-9 CASSLGGQVWYEQYF TGTGCCAGCAGCTTAGGGGGACAGGTTTGGTACGAGCAGTACTTC
few TRBJ2-3 . TRBV10-3 CAITSMGTDTQYF TGTGCCATCACTTCGATGGGGACAGATACGCAGTATTTT
many TRBJ2-3 . TRBV28 CASSFPPDTDTQYF TGTGCCAGCAGTTTTCCTCCAGACACAGATACGCAGTATTTT
. TRBJ2-5 . TRBV5-3 CASSYTLSGRQETQYF TGTGCCAGCAGCTACACCTTATCCGGGAGACAAGAGACCCAGTACTTC
. TRBJ1-4 . TRBV9 CASSVGSQAPKDEKLFF TGTGCCAGCAGCGTAGGAAGTCAGGCTCCTAAGGATGAAAAACTGTTTTTT
many TRBJ2-7 . TRBV9 CASSVDLSASEQYF TGTGCCAGCAGCGTTGACCTGTCCGCCAGCGAGCAGTACTTC
. TRBJ2-7 TRBD1 TRBV12-3/TRBV12-4 CASSLGTGSLIGQYF TGTGCCAGCAGTTTGGGGACAGGGTCTTTGATCGGGCAGTACTTC
few TRBJ2-3 TRBD2 TRBV29-1 CSVLGLAGADTQYF TGCAGCGTCCTTGGACTAGCGGGAGCAGATACGCAGTATTTT
. TRBJ2-1 TRBD2 TRBV9 CASSVEGTSGYVGNEQFF TGTGCCAGCAGCGTAGAAGGGACTAGCGGGTACGTTGGGAATGAGCAGTTCTTC
many TRBJ1-2 . TRBV7-9 CASSLETNYGYTF TGTGCCAGCAGCTTAGAAACTAACTATGGCTACACCTTC
many TRBJ2-3 . TRBV6-5 CATSYGVSTDTQYF TGTGCCACCTCTTACGGTGTAAGCACAGATACGCAGTATTTT
. TRBJ2-1 TRBD2 TRBV2 CASSEVPSGSPEGSYNEQFF TGTGCCAGCAGTGAAGTTCCTAGCGGGAGCCCTGAGGGCTCCTACAATGAGCAGTTCTTC
few TRBJ2-7 . TRBV4-3 CASSQVSSSYEQYF TGCGCCAGCAGCCAAGTCTCCTCGTCCTACGAGCAGTACTTC
few TRBJ2-1 TRBD2 TRBV28 CASSFRGGGTGNEQFF TGTGCCAGCAGTTTTCGGGGGGGAGGTACGGGCAATGAGCAGTTCTTC
few TRBJ2-2 TRBD1 TRBV12-3/TRBV12-4 CASSTGTATGELFF TGTGCCAGCAGTACCGGGACAGCCACCGGGGAGCTGTTTTTT
. TRBJ1-5 . TRBV20-1 CSASDPTASNQPQHF TGCAGTGCTAGCGACCCCACGGCAAGCAATCAGCCCCAGCATTTT
. TRBJ2-5 TRBD2 TRBV27 CAGSLAGGALMGQETQYF TGTGCCGGCAGTTTGGCGGGGGGCGCTTTGATGGGCCAAGAGACCCAGTACTTC
few TRBJ1-5 . TRBV7-9 CASSKGVNQPQHF TGTGCCAGCAGCAAGGGGGTAAATCAGCCCCAGCATTTT
few TRBJ1-4 . TRBV28 CASSARADEKLFF TGTGCCAGCAGCGCCAGGGCGGACGAAAAACTGTTTTTT
many TRBJ2-7 . TRBV29-1 CSVTGPEYEQYF TGCAGCGTTACGGGACCCGAATACGAGCAGTACTTC
many TRBJ2-2 . TRBV20-1 CSARDLTQSNTGELFF TGCAGTGCTAGAGATCTGACCCAATCGAACACCGGGGAGCTGTTTTTT
few TRBJ1-1 TRBD1 TRBV6-2/TRBV6-3 CASSAWDSLNTEAFF TGTGCCAGCAGTGCTTGGGACAGTCTGAACACTGAAGCTTTCTTT
. TRBJ2-1 TRBD2 TRBV6-2/TRBV6-3 CASSFETSGRAAYNEQFF TGTGCCAGCAGTTTTGAGACTAGCGGGAGGGCGGCCTACAATGAGCAGTTCTTC
few TRBJ2-6 . TRBV18 CASSPPTGGANVLTF TGTGCCAGCTCACCACCAACCGGTGGGGCCAACGTCCTGACTTTC
many TRBJ2-7 TRBD2 TRBV15 CATSRDTTSGTYF TGTGCCACCAGCAGAGATACGACTAGCGGGACGTACTTC
many TRBJ2-5 . TRBV5-1 CASSLTQRSSETQYF TGCGCCAGCAGCTTGACCCAAAGGAGTTCCGAGACCCAGTACTTC